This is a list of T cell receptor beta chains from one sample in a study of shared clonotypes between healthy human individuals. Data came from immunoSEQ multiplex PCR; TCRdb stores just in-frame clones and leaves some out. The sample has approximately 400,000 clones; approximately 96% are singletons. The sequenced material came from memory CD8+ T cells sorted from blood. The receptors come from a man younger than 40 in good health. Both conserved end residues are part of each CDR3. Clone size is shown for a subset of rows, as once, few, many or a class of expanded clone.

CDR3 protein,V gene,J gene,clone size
CASSLFYRTGGNEQYF,TRBV7-9,TRBJ2-7,once
CASSPDRFYNEQFF,TRBV7-9,TRBJ2-1,once
CASRQNPGETQYF,TRBV7-6,TRBJ2-5,NA
CASSHEPRTSGRVSGELFF,TRBV4-2,TRBJ2-2,NA
CASSFGRRNEQFF,TRBV28,TRBJ2-1,NA
CAWSSTRGNQPQHF,TRBV30,TRBJ1-5,NA
CASRGDRGTEAFF,TRBV6-4,TRBJ1-1,NA
CASSRSGIDTGELFF,TRBV5-6,TRBJ2-2,NA
CASSTGPNSYEQYF,TRBV28,TRBJ2-7,NA
CASSLTGLLAKNIQYF,TRBV5-8,TRBJ2-4,NA
CASRKMAYEQYF,TRBV28,TRBJ2-7,NA
CALTRLAGSTGELFF,TRBV7-2,TRBJ2-2,NA
CASSRQGTEAFF,TRBV27,TRBJ1-1,NA
CASSLGASGRLRETQYF,TRBV5-1,TRBJ2-5,NA
CASSLSSIAGAGTDTQYF,TRBV5-1,TRBJ2-3,NA
CASRRSRGEYEQYF,TRBV6-5,TRBJ2-7,NA
CASSVAVEAFF,TRBV2,TRBJ1-1,NA